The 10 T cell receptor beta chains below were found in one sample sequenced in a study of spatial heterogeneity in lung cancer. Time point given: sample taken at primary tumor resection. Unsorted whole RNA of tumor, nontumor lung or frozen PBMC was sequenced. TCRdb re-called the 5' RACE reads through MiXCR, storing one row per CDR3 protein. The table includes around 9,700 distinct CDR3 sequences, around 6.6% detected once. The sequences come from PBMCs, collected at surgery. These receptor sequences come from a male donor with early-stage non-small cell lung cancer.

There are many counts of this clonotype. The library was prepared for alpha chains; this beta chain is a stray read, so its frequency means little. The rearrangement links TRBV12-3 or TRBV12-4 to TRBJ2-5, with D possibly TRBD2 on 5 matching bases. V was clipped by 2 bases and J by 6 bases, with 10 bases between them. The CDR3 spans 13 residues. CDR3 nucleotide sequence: TGTGCCAGCAGTTTACGGGAAGAAAAGACCCAGTACTTC. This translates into CASSLREEKTQYF.

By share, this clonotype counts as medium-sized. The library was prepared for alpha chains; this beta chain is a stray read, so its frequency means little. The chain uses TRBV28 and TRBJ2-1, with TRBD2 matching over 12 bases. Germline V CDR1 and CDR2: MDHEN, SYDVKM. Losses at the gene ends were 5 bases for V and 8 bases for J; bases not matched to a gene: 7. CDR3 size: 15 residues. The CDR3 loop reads CASSMLAGGVDEQFF. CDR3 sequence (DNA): TGTGCCAGCAGTATGCTAGCGGGGGGGGTCGATGAGCAGTTCTTC.

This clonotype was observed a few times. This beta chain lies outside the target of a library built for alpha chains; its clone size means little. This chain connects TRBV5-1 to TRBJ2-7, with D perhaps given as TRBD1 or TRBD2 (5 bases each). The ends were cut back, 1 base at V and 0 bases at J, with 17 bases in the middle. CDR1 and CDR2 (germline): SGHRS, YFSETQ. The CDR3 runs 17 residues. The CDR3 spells CASSLNREGPYSYEQYF. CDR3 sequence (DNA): TGCGCCAGCAGCTTGAATAGAGAGGGGCCCTACTCCTACGAGCAGTACTTC.

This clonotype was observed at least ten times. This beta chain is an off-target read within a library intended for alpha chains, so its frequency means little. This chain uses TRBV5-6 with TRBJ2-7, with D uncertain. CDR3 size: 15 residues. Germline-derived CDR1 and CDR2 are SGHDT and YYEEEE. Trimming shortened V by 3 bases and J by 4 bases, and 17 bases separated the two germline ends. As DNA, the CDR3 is TGTGCCAGCAGCTCCGCCACTATGACTGGATACGAGCAGTACTTC. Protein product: CASSSATMTGYEQYF.

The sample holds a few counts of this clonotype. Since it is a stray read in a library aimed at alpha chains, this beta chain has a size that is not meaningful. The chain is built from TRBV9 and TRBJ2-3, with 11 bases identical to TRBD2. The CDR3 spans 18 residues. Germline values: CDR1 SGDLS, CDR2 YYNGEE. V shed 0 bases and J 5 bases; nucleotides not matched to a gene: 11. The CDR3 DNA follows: TGTGCCAGCAGCGTAGTTCCCTTAGCGGGGGGGCCAAGAGATACGCAGTATTTT. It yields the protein CASSVVPLAGGPRDTQYF.

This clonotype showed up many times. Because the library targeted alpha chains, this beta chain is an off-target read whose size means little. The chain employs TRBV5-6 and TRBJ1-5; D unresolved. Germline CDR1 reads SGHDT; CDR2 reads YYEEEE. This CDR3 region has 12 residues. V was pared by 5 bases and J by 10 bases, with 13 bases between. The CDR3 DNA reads TGTGCCAGCAGTCGTTATTTTGAACCCCAGCATTTT. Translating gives CASSRYFEPQHF.

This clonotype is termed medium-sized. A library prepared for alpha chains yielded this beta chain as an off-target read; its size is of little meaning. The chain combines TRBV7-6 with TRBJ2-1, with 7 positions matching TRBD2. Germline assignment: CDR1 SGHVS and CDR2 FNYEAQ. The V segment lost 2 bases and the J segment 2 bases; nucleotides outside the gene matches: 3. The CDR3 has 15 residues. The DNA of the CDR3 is TGTGCCAGCAGCTTAAGAGCGGGACCCTACAATGAGCAGTTCTTC. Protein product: CASSLRAGPYNEQFF. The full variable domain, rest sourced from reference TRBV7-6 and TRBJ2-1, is GAGVSQSPRYKVTKRGQDVALRCDPISGHVSLYWYRQALGQGPEFLTYFNYEAQQDKSGLPNDRFSAERPEGSISTLTIQRTEQRDSAMYRCASSLRAGPYNEQFFGPGTRLTVL.

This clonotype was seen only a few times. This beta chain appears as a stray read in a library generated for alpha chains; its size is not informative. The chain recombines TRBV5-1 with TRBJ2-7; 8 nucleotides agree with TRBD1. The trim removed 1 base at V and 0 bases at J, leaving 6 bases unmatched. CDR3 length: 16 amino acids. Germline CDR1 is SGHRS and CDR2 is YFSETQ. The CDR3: CASSLLSGQGSYEQYF. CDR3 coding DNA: TGCGCCAGCAGCTTGTTATCAGGACAGGGCTCCTACGAGCAGTACTTC.

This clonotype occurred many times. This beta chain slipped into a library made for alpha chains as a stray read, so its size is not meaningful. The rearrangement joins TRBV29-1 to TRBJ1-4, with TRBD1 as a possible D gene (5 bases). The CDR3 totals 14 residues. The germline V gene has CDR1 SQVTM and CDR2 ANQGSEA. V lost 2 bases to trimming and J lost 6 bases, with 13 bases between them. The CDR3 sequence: CSVEPRQGDEKLFF. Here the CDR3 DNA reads TGCAGCGTTGAACCCCGGCAGGGAGATGAAAAACTGTTTTTT.

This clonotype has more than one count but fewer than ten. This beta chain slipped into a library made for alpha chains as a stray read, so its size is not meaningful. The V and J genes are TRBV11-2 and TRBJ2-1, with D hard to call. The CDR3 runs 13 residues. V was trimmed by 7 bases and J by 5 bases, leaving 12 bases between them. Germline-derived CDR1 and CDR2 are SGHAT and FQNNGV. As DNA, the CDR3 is TGTGCCAGCACTATAGACCACAACAATGAGCAGTTCTTC. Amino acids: CASTIDHNNEQFF. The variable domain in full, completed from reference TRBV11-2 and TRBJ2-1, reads EAGVAQSPRYKIIEKRQSVAFWCNPISGHATLYWYQQILGQGPKLLIQFQNNGVVDDSQLPKDRFSAERLKGVDSTLKIQPAKLEDSAVYLCASTIDHNNEQFFGPGTRLTVL.